This entry lists 21 T cell receptor beta chains sequenced from one sample in a study of blood T cell repertoires in COVID-19. Clones were read by immunoSEQ multiplex PCR, and TCRdb kept only the in-frame ones, dropping some. The table lists 95,000 to 110,000 clones, 89% of them singletons, with approximately 5% in the top ten. The sample was peripheral blood. Source of these receptors: a middle-aged man with active or convalescent COVID-19.

The V gene is TRBV11-2, the J gene TRBJ2-1; TRBD2 aligns across 11 bases. CDR1 is SGHAT and CDR2 is FQNNGV in the germline V gene. V lost 5 bases and J lost 3; bases outside the gene matches: 12. This CDR3 region has 18 residues. The CDR3 DNA reads TGTGCCAGCAGCCGAAGACAGACCGGGACTAGCGGCTACAATGAGCAGTTCTTC. This codes for CASSRRQTGTSGYNEQFF.

This clone was observed a single time. This chain connects TRBV28 to TRBJ2-1, with 9 bases that match TRBD1. The V gene's germline CDR1 is MDHEN and CDR2 SYDVKM. The V segment lost 6 bases and the J segment 4 bases; nucleotides outside the gene matches: 4. This CDR3 has 14 amino acids. CDR3 in DNA: TGTGCCAGCAGGGGACAGGGTATGTACAATGAGCAGTTCTTC. Amino acid sequence: CASRGQGMYNEQFF.

The chain couples TRBV19 to TRBJ1-2; unclear D gene. Trimming removed 3 bases from V and 4 bases from J, with 21 bases in between. The CDR3 length is 17 residues. Germline CDR1 reads LNHDA; CDR2 reads SQIVND (reference sequence). In nucleotides, the CDR3 is TGTGCCAGTAGTATGCTCTCAATCCCCAGGCCTCTCTATGGCTACACCTTC. Its translation is CASSMLSIPRPLYGYTF.

The V and J genes are TRBV7-8 and TRBJ2-7; TRBD2 matches 9 bases. The J segment lost 5 bases and the V segment lost 3 bases, leaving 5 bases of the junction unmatched. The CDR3 spans 14 residues. The germline gives CDR1 SGHVS, CDR2 FQNEAQ. The CDR3 DNA follows: TGTGCCAGCAGCTTGGGGACTAGCTTGGACGAGCAGTACTTC. It specifies CASSLGTSLDEQYF.

The gene calls are TRBV7-8 and TRBJ2-1, with a tentative D call TRBD1 (6 bases). The CDR3 runs 17 residues. CDR1 and CDR2 (germline): SGHVS, FQNEAQ. V was pared by 4 bases and J by 4 bases, with 20 bases between. Here the CDR3 reads CASSSRRVGQGYNEQFF. CDR3 nucleotide sequence: TGTGCCAGCAGCTCTAGGCGGGTGGGCCAGGGGTACAATGAGCAGTTCTTC.

This rearrangement joins TRBV14 to TRBJ1-1, with D hard to call. Germline CDR1 is SGHDN and CDR2 is FVKESK. V was shortened by 3 bases and J by 3 bases, with 14 bases between the two germline ends. This CDR3 contains 15 residues. In nucleotides, the CDR3 is TGTGCCAGCAGCCAGGGCCGGGGTCGACACACTGAAGCTTTCTTT. It encodes CASSQGRGRHTEAFF.

As DNA, the CDR3 is TGTGCCAGCGGTTCTTTGCGGTTTGAAGCTTTCTTT. Protein sequence: CASGSLRFEAFF. V is TRBV6-2 or TRBV6-3 and J is TRBJ1-1; D remains ambiguous. The V and J ends lost 8 bases and 7 bases respectively, with 14 bases between them. The CDR3 runs 12 residues. Germline V gives CDR1 MNHEY, CDR2 SVGEGT.

The CDR3 here is CSALYNAGYTF. CDR3 bases: TGCAGTGCCCTTTATAACGCGGGCTACACCTTC. The gene calls are TRBV20-1 and TRBJ1-2, with no clear D. This CDR3 spans 11 amino acids. V was trimmed by 6 bases and J by 8 bases, leaving 13 bases between them. The germline V gene has CDR1 DFQATT and CDR2 SNEGSKA (reference sequence).

The CDR3, as DNA: TGTGCCAGCAGTGAAGGAGTTCGAGGGACAGGGGGCTATGGCTACACCTTC. Amino acids: CASSEGVRGTGGYGYTF. The V and J genes are TRBV6-1 and TRBJ1-2; TRBD1 matches at 11 bases. Germline assignment: CDR1 MNHNS and CDR2 SASEGT. The CDR3 covers 17 residues. The J segment lost 4 bases and the V segment lost 1 base, leaving 8 bases of the junction unmatched.

V is TRBV10-2 and J is TRBJ2-1, with TRBD2 matching over 8 bases. Per the germline V gene, CDR1 is WSHSY and CDR2 is SAAADI. Trimming took 1 base from V and 4 from J; bases not matched to a gene: 9. This CDR3 is 17 amino acids long. The CDR3 DNA reads as TGCGCCAGCAGTGAGTGGGTCAGGCGGGAGGTTTACAATGAGCAGTTCTTC. It specifies CASSEWVRREVYNEQFF.

The chain recombines TRBV19 with TRBJ1-2; 7 positions match TRBD1. V shed 6 bases and J 2 bases; nucleotides not matched to a gene: 9. The CDR3 loop spans 15 amino acids. Germline CDR1 and CDR2: LNHDA and SQIVND (reference sequence). The CDR3 protein is CASSRTTGQNYGYTF. CDR3 DNA sequence: TGTGCCAGTAGCCGTACTACGGGACAGAACTATGGCTACACCTTC.

Points on this clone: The same CDR3 can be traced to other DNA sequences in this sample. V usage is TRBV18 and J usage is TRBJ2-2, with 8 nucleotides matching TRBD1. This CDR3 contains 15 residues. Trimming cost V 3 bases and J 4 bases; bases outside gene matches: 4. Looked up from germline, CDR1 is KGHSH and CDR2 is LQKENI. CDR3 amino acids: CASSPRTGSTGELFF. The CDR3 DNA follows: TGTGCCAGCTCACCCCGGACAGGGAGCACCGGGGAGCTGTTTTTT.

The rearrangement joins TRBV5-1 to TRBJ2-1; the match to TRBD2 covers 15 bases. V was pared by 9 bases and J by 4 bases, with 2 bases of the junction left unmatched. Germline assignment: CDR1 SGHRS and CDR2 YFSETQ. CDR3 length: 14 amino acids. CDR3 loop: CATGTSGRYNEQFF. Written as DNA, the CDR3 is TGCGCCACCGGGACTAGCGGGAGGTACAATGAGCAGTTCTTC.

V usage is TRBV11-2 and J usage is TRBJ1-4, with D hard to call. CDR3 size: 16 residues. Germline V gene lookup returns CDR1 SGHAT and CDR2 FQNNGV. Trimming pared 4 bases from V and 1 base from J, leaving 13 bases between. This CDR3 reads CASSSLRLGTNEKLFF. The DNA for the CDR3 is TGTGCCAGCAGCTCGCTCCGTCTAGGAACTAATGAAAAACTGTTTTTT.

The genes are TRBV6-5 and TRBJ1-2, with a tentative D call TRBD1 (6 bases). CDR1 is MNHEY, CDR2 SVGAGI, per germline. V shed 6 bases and J shed 4 bases, with 9 bases lying between them. CDR3 length: 12 amino acids. The CDR3 DNA is TGTGCCAGCAGCCTGGACAGCTATGGCTACACCTTC. The encoded protein is CASSLDSYGYTF.

The J gene is TRBJ2-5, the V gene TRBV18; a weak D match, TRBD2 (6 bases). Germline CDR1 KGHSH, CDR2 LQKENI. V lost 4 bases and J lost 2, with 8 bases in between. The CDR3 consists of 13 residues. Here the CDR3 reads CASSRGTQETQYF. CDR3 nucleotides: TGTGCCAGCTCACGCGGGACGCAAGAGACCCAGTACTTC.

This clone has a single count. The gene calls are TRBV7-8 and TRBJ1-1; no reliable D call. Germline-derived CDR1 and CDR2 are SGHVS and FQNEAQ. Trimming removed 4 bases from V and 1 base from J, with 7 bases in between. CDR3 size: 13 residues. CDR3 sequence (DNA): TGTGCCAGCAGCTCGGAGGCGAACACTGAAGCTTTCTTT. It codes for CASSSEANTEAFF.

V and J are TRBV28 and TRBJ2-7; 10 bases agree with TRBD2. Germline loops: CDR1 MDHEN, CDR2 SYDVKM. J gave up 0 bases and V 8 bases, and 10 bases lay outside the gene matches. This CDR3 is 16 amino acids long. CDR3 residues: CASLGLAAEVSYEQYF. CDR3 DNA: TGTGCCAGCCTTGGACTAGCGGCCGAAGTCTCCTACGAGCAGTACTTC.

The gene calls are TRBV9 and TRBJ1-2; D possibly corresponds to TRBD1 (5 bases). V was shortened by 1 base and J by 4 bases, with 8 bases between the two germline ends. This CDR3 contains 13 residues. Germline lookup yields CDR1 SGDLS and CDR2 YYNGEE. The CDR3 loop reads CASSVRGSYGYTF. DNA for the CDR3: TGTGCCAGCAGCGTAAGGGGAAGCTATGGCTACACCTTC.

V usage is TRBV5-5 and J usage is TRBJ2-7, with D unresolved. Germline V gene data show CDR1 as SGHKS and CDR2 as YYEKEE (reference sequence). The CDR3 length is 15 residues. V was shortened by 0 bases and J by 0 bases, with 10 bases between the two germline ends. CDR3 sequence (DNA): TGTGCCAGCAGCTTGGTGAGTAGCAGCTCCTACGAGCAGTACTTC. Its protein product is CASSLVSSSSYEQYF.

This chain connects TRBV5-4 to TRBJ2-5, with no clear D. Trimming stripped 5 bases from V and 5 bases from J, with 13 bases between. The CDR3 covers 13 residues. CDR1 and CDR2 (germline): SGHNT, YYREEE (reference sequence). The CDR3 region has the DNA TGTGCCAGCAGTTACCTGCCCGGGGAGACCCAGTACTTC. Its protein product is CASSYLPGETQYF.